What follows are 30 T cell receptor beta chains derived from one specimen sequenced in a study of shared clonotypes between healthy human individuals. TCRdb's table, derived via immunoSEQ multiplex PCR, lists solely in-frame clones and lacks some. This sample has 1 million to 1.2 million clones, with around 77% found just once. Sequencing input: memory CD4+ T cells from PBMCs. Subset described: CD45RA-negative fraction. The receptors originated from a man aged 18 to 29 in good health. Some clones in this sample may be carry-over from other donors' samples.

This chain connects TRBV6-1 to TRBJ2-7, with a tentative D call TRBD2 (5 bases). Trimming shortened V by 7 bases and J by 6 bases, and 16 bases separated the two germline ends. The V gene's germline CDR1 is MNHNS and CDR2 SASEGT. The CDR3 contains 13 residues. This CDR3 reads CASNLPILGEQYF. The CDR3 DNA reads TGTGCCAGCAATCTCCCTATACTAGGCGAGCAGTACTTC.

The chain carries TRBV5-1 and TRBJ1-1; 7 bases are a match to TRBD1. Germline CDR1 and CDR2: SGHRS and YFSETQ. The CDR3 is 16 residues long. Trimming removed 0 bases from V and 5 bases from J; junction bases left unmatched: 10. The CDR3: CASSLGADRVNTEAFF. The CDR3, as DNA: TGCGCCAGCAGCTTGGGGGCAGACAGGGTAAATACTGAAGCTTTCTTT.

A note on this clone: At the DNA level, this CDR3 is encoded by other sequences in the same sample as well. This chain links TRBV28 with TRBJ1-2; D remains ambiguous. V was trimmed by 3 bases and J by 4 bases, leaving 6 bases between them. CDR1 and CDR2 (germline): MDHEN, SYDVKM. This CDR3 spans 12 amino acids. The CDR3 spells CASSLNGYGYTF. CDR3 DNA sequence: TGTGCCAGCAGTTTGAACGGCTATGGCTACACCTTC.

CDR3 loop: CASSAGQGYEKLFF. Written as DNA, the CDR3 is TGTGCCAGCAGCGCGGGACAGGGCTACGAAAAACTGTTTTTT. V gene TRBV6-5 combines with J gene TRBJ1-4, with 9 bases fitting TRBD1. CDR3 length equals 14 residues. Losses at the gene ends were 6 bases for V and 8 bases for J; bases not matched to a gene: 7. CDR1 and CDR2 (germline): MNHEY, SVGAGI.

The chain carries TRBV4-1 and TRBJ2-5, with D uncertain. V was pared by 1 base and J by 5 bases, with 11 bases between. The CDR3 consists of 14 residues. Germline-derived CDR1 and CDR2 are MGHRA and YSYEKL. CDR3 nucleotide sequence: TGCGCCAGCAGCCAAGGAATAGTCCGCGAGACCCAGTACTTC. Its translation: CASSQGIVRETQYF.

There are a few counts of this clone. The rearrangement joins TRBV14 to TRBJ2-1; D might be TRBD2 (5 bases). This CDR3 region has 16 residues. V was pared by 3 bases and J by 4 bases, with 16 bases between. Germline V CDR1 and CDR2: SGHDN, FVKESK. CDR3 in amino acids: CASSHGGVGRYNEQFF. CDR3 nucleotide sequence: TGTGCCAGCAGCCACGGAGGAGTGGGCCGTTACAATGAGCAGTTCTTC.

The chain recombines TRBV10-3 with TRBJ1-3, with D maybe TRBD1 (6 bases). The CDR3 has 15 amino acids. Germline V gives CDR1 ENHRY, CDR2 SYGVKD. The V gene lost 3 bases and the J gene lost 3 bases, with 12 bases spanning the gap. For the CDR3, the DNA is TGTGCCATCAGTGAAGGTCTAGGGGGTGGAAACACCATATATTTT. Translating it yields CAISEGLGGGNTIYF.

This clone occurred a few times. The junction does not match germline at one end; this may be a read error. J is TRBJ1-1 and V is TRBV7-2, with a possible D match to TRBD1 (5 bases). This CDR3 spans 14 amino acids. Germline lookup yields CDR1 SGHTA and CDR2 FQGNSA. As DNA, the CDR3 is TGTGCCAGCAGCTTACGGGGGAGGGTCACTGAAGCTTGCTTT. Its translation: CASSLRGRVTEACF.

The chain employs TRBV10-3 and TRBJ2-1; TRBD2 might be the D (5 bases). The V gene lost 4 bases and the J gene lost 5 bases, with 12 bases spanning the gap. Germline V CDR1 and CDR2: ENHRY, SYGVKD. There are 14 residues in the CDR3. The CDR3 spells CAISGGELDNEQFF. The CDR3 nucleotides read TGTGCCATCAGTGGGGGAGAGTTAGACAATGAGCAGTTCTTC.

The V and J genes are TRBV11-2 and TRBJ2-7, with D unclear. Trimming removed 10 bases at V and 3 bases at J, with 19 bases between. From germline, CDR1 is SGHAT and CDR2 FQNNGV. This CDR3 has 14 residues. CDR3 DNA sequence: TGTGCCACCAACCAGGCACCAGCACTCTACGAGCAGTACTTC. This encodes CATNQAPALYEQYF.

The table lists this clone with a count of one. This chain connects TRBV5-1 to TRBJ1-5; D ambiguous. V dropped 0 bases and J dropped 9 bases, with 10 bases sitting between them. The germline CDR1 and CDR2 sequences are SGHRS and YFSETQ. The CDR3 runs 13 residues. The CDR3 reads CASSLDGDRPQHF. CDR3 nucleotide sequence: TGCGCCAGCAGCTTGGACGGAGATCGGCCCCAGCATTTT. Filled out from reference TRBV5-1 and TRBJ1-5, the complete variable domain reads KAGVTQTPRYLIKTRGQQVTLSCSPISGHRSVSWYQQTPGQGLQFLFEYFSETQRNKGNFPGRFSGRQFSNSRSEMNVSTLELGDSALYLCASSLDGDRPQHFGDGTRLSIL.

The chain combines TRBV6-5 with TRBJ1-1, with 8 bases that match TRBD1. This CDR3 is built from 15 residues. Losses at the gene ends were 0 bases for V and 6 bases for J; bases not matched to a gene: 6. CDR1 MNHEY and CDR2 SVGAGI come from the germline V gene. CDR3 sequence reads: CASSYSGAGGPEAFF. The CDR3 DNA sequence: TGTGCCAGCAGTTACTCGGGTGCAGGGGGCCCTGAAGCTTTCTTT.

The DNA for the CDR3 is TGTGCCATCAGCGGGGCGGGAGGGGTCTCCTACGAGCAGTACTTC. Protein sequence: CAISGAGGVSYEQYF. The V call is TRBV10-3, the J call TRBJ2-7, with TRBD2 identical over 9 bases. V was pared by 6 bases and J by 0 bases, with 6 bases of the junction left unmatched. The CDR3 covers 15 residues. CDR1 ENHRY and CDR2 SYGVKD come from the germline V gene.

CDR3 coding DNA: TGCAGCGTTGAAAGAGGACGGAACACCGGGGAGCTGTTTTTT. Protein product: CSVERGRNTGELFF. The chain combines TRBV29-1 with TRBJ2-2; D uncertain. CDR3 length: 14 amino acids. Germline assignment: CDR1 SQVTM and CDR2 ANQGSEA. V shed 2 bases and J shed 1 base, with 8 bases lying between them.

The V and J genes are TRBV30 and TRBJ1-5; 8 bases map to TRBD1. The V gene's germline CDR1 is GTSNPN and CDR2 SVGIG (reference sequence). Trimming removed 5 bases from V and 7 bases from J; junction bases left unmatched: 10. There are 14 residues in the CDR3. The CDR3 is CAWHRKTGDQPQHF. The CDR3 coding sequence is TGTGCCTGGCACCGGAAGACAGGGGACCAGCCCCAGCATTTT.

The chain couples TRBV5-4 to TRBJ2-5, with D maybe TRBD1 (5 bases). CDR3 length: 14 amino acids. V was trimmed by 0 bases and J by 3 bases, leaving 9 bases between them. The germline gives CDR1 SGHNT, CDR2 YYREEE (reference sequence). CDR3 sequence (DNA): TGTGCCAGCAGCTTGGGCCTCAGGGAAGAGACCCAGTACTTC. The encoded protein is CASSLGLREETQYF.

The chain is built from TRBV5-1 and TRBJ2-5; TRBD1 aligns across 7 bases. With the DNA end fitting TRBJ2-7 better, the J assignment may be wrong. CDR3 size: 14 residues. Germline CDR1 is SGHRS and CDR2 is YFSETQ. CDR3 nucleotides: TGCGCCAGCAGCTTCGGGGACAGAGCCTACGAGCAGTACTTC. It specifies CASSFGDRAYEQYF.

The CDR3 nucleotides are TGTGCCACCAGCAGGGCCGGGGGGTCCTACGAGCAGTACTTC. Amino acids: CATSRAGGSYEQYF. The rearrangement joins TRBV15 to TRBJ2-7, with TRBD2 matching 7 bases. The CDR3 covers 14 residues. Germline V gene data show CDR1 as LNHNV and CDR2 as YYDKDF (reference sequence). J gave up 1 base and V 3 bases, and 3 bases lay outside the gene matches.

The rearrangement links TRBV5-5 to TRBJ1-1; D might be TRBD1 (5 bases). The CDR3 has 15 amino acids. Germline V gives CDR1 SGHKS, CDR2 YYEKEE (reference sequence). V was clipped by 4 bases and J by 8 bases, with 21 bases between them. The CDR3 nucleotides are TGTGCCAGCAGCCCCCCTCCACAGGTGGCTGGAGAAGCTTTCTTT. This gives the protein CASSPPPQVAGEAFF.

The chain employs TRBV28 and TRBJ1-2; TRBD1 matches 7 bases. The germline gives CDR1 MDHEN, CDR2 SYDVKM. The CDR3 length is 14 residues. V dropped 6 bases and J dropped 4; count of bases not matched to a gene: 8. CDR3 residues: CASRPPDRAYGYTF. The DNA for the CDR3 is TGTGCCAGCAGGCCCCCCGACAGGGCCTATGGCTACACCTTC.

V and J are TRBV5-1 and TRBJ2-7; 7 bases are a match to TRBD2. V trimming: 10 bases; J trimming: 0 bases; junction bases outside the gene matches: 7. The CDR3 runs to 13 residues. Germline lookup yields CDR1 SGHRS and CDR2 YFSETQ. CDR3 in DNA: TGCGCCTGTCTGTCGGGGGGCTCCTACGAGCAGTACTTC. This codes for CACLSGGSYEQYF.

The chain couples TRBV12-5 to TRBJ1-2; no clear D gene. The ends were cut back, 1 base at V and 7 bases at J, with 4 bases in the middle. The CDR3 extends over 11 amino acids. The germline CDR1 and CDR2 sequences are LGHNT and FRNRAP. CDR3 nucleotides: TGTGCTAGTGGTTTGGGGGGTGGCTACACCTTC. Translated, it gives CASGLGGGYTF.

V usage is TRBV18 and J usage is TRBJ1-2; 8 nucleotides match TRBD1. Germline V lookup: CDR1 KGHSH, CDR2 LQKENI. V lost 5 bases, J lost 6 bases, and 11 bases stayed unmatched. The CDR3 consists of 15 residues. CDR3 sequence: CASSGTGPLGDGYTF. DNA of the CDR3: TGTGCCAGCTCAGGGACAGGCCCCCTGGGAGATGGCTACACCTTC. The full variable domain, completed using reference TRBV18 and TRBJ1-2, is NAGVMQNPRHLVRRRGQEARLRCSPMKGHSHVYWYRQLPEEGLKFMVYLQKENIIDESGMPKERFSAEFPKEGPSILRIQQVVRGDSAAYFCASSGTGPLGDGYTFGSGTRLTVV.

This clone was seen more than once but under ten times. V usage is TRBV2 and J usage is TRBJ2-3; D possibly corresponds to TRBD2 (6 bases). Germline CDR1 is SNHLY and CDR2 is FYNNEI. Trimming took off 3 bases at V and 11 bases at J, with 12 bases between the two ends. This CDR3 contains 12 residues. The chain's CDR3 is CASSDGTRRQYF. The DNA for the CDR3 is TGTGCCAGCAGTGACGGGACTCGGCGGCAGTATTTT.

This clone turned up a few times. The J gene is TRBJ2-2, the V gene TRBV15, with D perhaps TRBD1 (5 bases). CDR1 is LNHNV and CDR2 is YYDKDF in the germline V gene (reference sequence). There are 14 residues in the CDR3. V gave up 3 bases and J gave up 3 bases, with 8 bases separating them. The CDR3 DNA is TGTGCCACCAGCAGGGGGCAGGACACCGGGGAGCTGTTTTTT. Residues: CATSRGQDTGELFF. The whole variable domain, remainder taken from reference TRBV15 and TRBJ2-2, is DAMVIQNPRYQVTQFGKPVTLSCSQTLNHNVMYWYQQKSSQAPKLLFHYYDKDFNNEADTPDNFQSRRPNTSFCFLDIRSPGLGDTAMYLCATSRGQDTGELFFGEGSRLTVL.

A note on this clone: This CDR3 is also generated by other DNA sequences in the sample. The rearrangement links TRBV28 to TRBJ2-7; D is undetermined. V dropped 4 bases and J dropped 1 base, with 8 bases sitting between them. The CDR3 runs to 13 residues. Germline CDR1 reads MDHEN; CDR2 reads SYDVKM. The CDR3 coding sequence is TGTGCCAGCAGTTCCGGGCAATCCTACGAGCAGTACTTC. It translates to CASSSGQSYEQYF.

CDR3 region: CASSFLAGSNTGELFF. The CDR3 nucleotides read TGTGCCAGCAGCTTCTTAGCGGGATCGAACACCGGGGAGCTGTTTTTT. This chain links TRBV11-1 with TRBJ2-2; TRBD2 matches 8 bases. The V gene's germline CDR1 is SGHAT and CDR2 FQDESV (reference sequence). The CDR3 loop spans 16 amino acids. V shed 3 bases and J 0 bases; nucleotides not matched to a gene: 3.

The DNA for the CDR3 is TGTGCCAGCAGCGTGATAATAGCTACACCATCCGACAATGAGCAGTTCTTC. It codes for CASSVIIATPSDNEQFF. The V call is TRBV21-1, the J call TRBJ2-1; TRBD2 is the table's D call, not checked against the DNA. TRBV21-1 is marked as a pseudogene. This CDR3 comprises 17 residues.

The chain uses TRBV29-1 and TRBJ2-5, with a possible D match to TRBD1 (5 bases). V was trimmed by 4 bases and J by 2 bases, leaving 11 bases between them. Germline V gene sequence: CDR1 SQVTM, CDR2 ANQGSEA. This CDR3 region has 13 residues. As DNA, the CDR3 is TGCAGCGTTGGGGGCAGGGCTCAAGAGACCCAGTACTTC. It codes for CSVGGRAQETQYF.

The gene calls are TRBV7-6 and TRBJ2-7; unclear D gene. Germline V CDR1 and CDR2: SGHVS, FNYEAQ. This CDR3 is 14 amino acids long. V lost 2 bases to trimming and J lost 2 bases, with 10 bases between them. For the CDR3, the DNA is TGTGCCAGCAGCTTATCCCGACAAGCCTACGAGCAGTACTTC. It is translated as CASSLSRQAYEQYF.